These 6 T cell receptor beta chains came from one sample sequenced in a study of response to subunit inactivated influenza vaccine. A single record per CDR3 protein comes from TCRdb applying MiXCR to the RT-PCR reads. Counted here are about 530,000 distinct CDR3 sequences, 10% to 15% occurring once; the ten biggest clones make up roughly 10%. The input for sequencing was PBMCs from blood, taken on the day of vaccination. The receptor set was obtained from a man aged 50 to 59 who received an inactivated influenza vaccine.

This clonotype was observed at least ten times. V gene TRBV7-8 combines with J gene TRBJ2-7; 9 bases are a match to TRBD2. The CDR3 is made up of 18 amino acids. J was trimmed by 4 bases and V by 3 bases; bases with no gene match: 16. The germline V gene encodes CDR1 SGHVS and CDR2 FQNEAQ. The CDR3 region has the DNA TGTGCCAGCAGCTTCGCGACTAGCGGAAAGAGGGGGCTGTACGAGCAGTACTTC. Its protein is CASSFATSGKRGLYEQYF.

The gene calls are TRBV6-5 and TRBJ2-5, with D possibly matching TRBD1 (6 bases). The V end was cut by 4 bases, the J end by 3 bases, with 15 bases between. This CDR3 region has 15 residues. Looked up from germline, CDR1 is MNHEY and CDR2 is SVGAGI. For the CDR3, the DNA is TGTGCCAGCAGTTCGTCGACAGGAATAGAAGAGACCCAGTACTTC. Protein: CASSSSTGIEETQYF.

The rearrangement uses TRBV7-3 and TRBJ2-2, with D maybe TRBD1 (6 bases). This CDR3 spans 20 amino acids. CDR1 SGHTA and CDR2 FQGTGA come from the germline V gene. V lost 3 bases to trimming and J lost 1 base, with 24 bases between them. The CDR3 reads CASSFFRQGNSVGNTGELFF. CDR3 sequence (DNA): TGTGCCAGCAGCTTTTTCAGGCAGGGGAATTCGGTAGGGAACACCGGGGAGCTGTTTTTT.

This clonotype has a handful of counts. V gene TRBV12-3 or TRBV12-4 combines with J gene TRBJ2-3, with unresolved D. This CDR3 has 14 amino acids. Trimming shortened V by 2 bases and J by 2 bases, and 8 bases separated the two germline ends. CDR3 in DNA: TGTGCCAGCAGTTTATCACAGATCACAGATACGCAGTATTTT. Its translation: CASSLSQITDTQYF.

In its sample, this clonotype was seen a few times. This chain joins TRBV5-5 and TRBJ1-2; D is possibly TRBD1 (5 bases). Germline-derived CDR1 and CDR2 are SGHKS and YYEKEE (reference sequence). The CDR3 is 12 amino acids. V was clipped by 4 bases and J by 7 bases, with 11 bases between them. CDR3 in amino acids: CASSKGLPGYTF. The CDR3 coding sequence is TGTGCCAGCAGCAAGGGACTGCCTGGCTACACCTTC.

This clonotype was found many times. The chain is built from TRBV27 and TRBJ2-5; D is uncertain. V gave up 2 bases and J gave up 2 bases, with 15 bases separating them. The germline CDR1 and CDR2 sequences are MNHEY and SMNVEV (reference sequence). The CDR3 has 16 residues. DNA for the CDR3: TGTGCCAGCAGTTTAACCCCTCGTCTATCGCAAGAGACCCAGTACTTC. Translation: CASSLTPRLSQETQYF.